These 17 T cell receptor beta chains share one sample of origin, sequenced in a study of naive and memory T cell subsets. An equimolar mix of two oligonucleotides served as the beta constant-region primer for TRBC1 and TRBC2. TCRdb called the UMI-ligation and nested PCR reads again in MiXCR, with one record for every CDR3 protein. The table has 150,000 or so distinct CDR3 sequences, about a sixth seen once. The specimen was naive CD4+ T cells from blood. The receptors here all came from a human donor in good health.

The rearrangement links TRBV7-9 to TRBJ2-1, with TRBD2 matching over 7 bases. Germline trimming cut 5 bases from V and 3 bases from J; bases unmatched to any gene: 19. The CDR3 is 19 amino acids. Germline V gives CDR1 SEHNR, CDR2 FQNEAQ (reference sequence). The CDR3 region is CASSPSISGKVEDYNEQFF. The CDR3 nucleotides are TGTGCCAGCAGCCCCTCGATAAGCGGGAAAGTGGAGGACTACAATGAGCAGTTCTTC.

This clonotype was seen a few times. The V and J genes are TRBV2 and TRBJ2-2, with D possibly being TRBD1 (5 bases). The CDR3 runs to 16 residues. V lost 3 bases to trimming and J lost 4 bases, with 15 bases between them. Per the germline V gene, CDR1 is SNHLY and CDR2 is FYNNEI. The CDR3 reads CASSERWGWGTGELFF. DNA of the CDR3: TGTGCCAGCAGTGAGCGTTGGGGCTGGGGCACCGGGGAGCTGTTTTTT.

This chain joins TRBV7-9 and TRBJ2-5, with D perhaps TRBD1 (6 bases). Germline assignment: CDR1 SEHNR and CDR2 FQNEAQ (reference sequence). CDR3 length: 14 amino acids. Trimming shortened V by 5 bases and J by 2 bases, and 12 bases separated the two germline ends. In DNA form, the CDR3 reads TGTGCCAGCAGCCTCCACAGGGATCAAGAGACCCAGTACTTC. Translated, it gives CASSLHRDQETQYF.

This clonotype was found a few times. The V and J genes are TRBV28 and TRBJ2-3; 7 bases line up with TRBD2. Trimming at V came to 5 bases and at J to 2 bases, leaving 10 bases not matched to a gene. The CDR3 consists of 16 residues. Looked up from germline, CDR1 is MDHEN and CDR2 is SYDVKM. The DNA for the CDR3 is TGTGCCAGCAGTCCCGTCGGGGGAGGGGACACAGATACGCAGTATTTT. Translation gives CASSPVGGGDTDTQYF.

In its sample, this clonotype was seen a few times. The chain carries TRBV5-6 and TRBJ2-7, with D perhaps assigned TRBD1 or TRBD2 (5 bases each). Per the germline V gene, CDR1 is SGHDT and CDR2 is YYEEEE. The CDR3 spans 13 residues. The V end lost 4 bases, the J end lost 3 bases, and 11 bases lay between the germline ends. CDR3: CASSIRDGYEQYF. The CDR3 coding sequence is TGTGCCAGCAGCATAAGGGACGGCTACGAGCAGTACTTC.

This clonotype has just a few counts. The rearrangement uses TRBV5-1 and TRBJ2-1; D not resolved. The V gene lost 5 bases and the J gene lost 4 bases, with 13 bases spanning the gap. This CDR3 is built from 14 residues. The germline V gene has CDR1 SGHRS and CDR2 YFSETQ. The chain's CDR3 is CASSVTDPYNEQFF. The CDR3 coding sequence is TGCGCCAGCAGTGTAACGGATCCATACAATGAGCAGTTCTTC.

The chain uses TRBV7-2 and TRBJ2-1; no clear D. Trimming removed 1 base from V and 1 base from J, with 8 bases in between. Germline values: CDR1 SGHTA, CDR2 FQGNSA. This CDR3 is built from 15 residues. The CDR3 DNA is TGTGCCAGCAGCTTAGGAGTAGGGTCCTACAATGAGCAGTTCTTC. It specifies CASSLGVGSYNEQFF.

There are a few counts of this clonotype. One junction end does not reproduce the germline sequence, and a read error may be involved. The V gene is TRBV7-3, the J gene TRBJ2-2, with no clear D. Germline V gene lookup returns CDR1 SGHTA and CDR2 FQGTGA. The length of the CDR3 is 14 residues. CDR3 nucleotides: TGTGCCAGCCGCTTCGGTAGCCTATCCGGGGAGCTGTTTTTT. Protein product: CASRFGSLSGELFF.

The table lists this clonotype with a few counts. This chain joins TRBV5-1 and TRBJ2-1; 8 bases agree with TRBD2. V gave up 2 bases and J gave up 9 bases; unmatched junction bases: 7. The CDR3 has 14 amino acids. Germline CDR1 and CDR2: SGHRS and YFSETQ. The CDR3 protein is CASSFQRETGEQFF. In DNA, the CDR3 is TGCGCCAGCAGCTTTCAGCGGGAGACGGGTGAGCAGTTCTTC.

The chain has TRBV30 and TRBJ2-3; D call uncertain. Germline CDR1 is GTSNPN and CDR2 is SVGIG (reference sequence). CDR3 length: 11 amino acids. Trimming took off 1 base at V and 11 bases at J, with 10 bases between the two ends. CDR3 protein: CAWSEGIEQYF. In DNA form, the CDR3 reads TGTGCCTGGAGTGAAGGGATAGAGCAGTATTTT.

This clonotype was seen only a few times. This chain links TRBV18 with TRBJ1-4, with D possibly being TRBD1 (6 bases). Germline V CDR1 and CDR2: KGHSH, LQKENI. V was shortened by 1 base and J by 6 bases, with 9 bases between the two germline ends. This CDR3 has 14 residues. CDR3: CASSPRGRDEKLFF. DNA of the CDR3: TGTGCCAGCTCACCACGGGGGCGCGATGAAAAACTGTTTTTT. The variable domain in full, completed from reference TRBV18 and TRBJ1-4, reads NAGVMQNPRHLVRRRGQEARLRCSPMKGHSHVYWYRQLPEEGLKFMVYLQKENIIDESGMPKERFSAEFPKEGPSILRIQQVVRGDSAAYFCASSPRGRDEKLFFGSGTQLSVL.

The chain recombines TRBV2 with TRBJ2-1; 8 bases fit TRBD2. The CDR3 loop spans 14 amino acids. From germline, CDR1 is SNHLY and CDR2 FYNNEI. J lost 9 bases, V lost 7 bases, and 11 bases had no gene match. The CDR3 nucleotides read TGTGCCAGCACGCGAAAAGCGGGAGTTGGTGAGCAGTTCTTC. Translating it yields CASTRKAGVGEQFF.

This clonotype was picked up many times. The V gene is TRBV6-2 or TRBV6-3, the J gene TRBJ2-5, with TRBD2 identical over 8 bases. CDR3 size: 13 residues. With 4 bases clipped from V and 5 bases from J, the junction kept 3 bases outside the gene matches. Germline values: CDR1 MNHEY, CDR2 SVGEGT. The CDR3 bases are TGTGCCAGCAGTTTAGCGGGAACGGAGACCCAGTACTTC. Protein: CASSLAGTETQYF.

V and J are TRBV20-1 and TRBJ2-1, with unresolved D. From germline, CDR1 is DFQATT and CDR2 SNEGSKA (reference sequence). V gave up 2 bases and J gave up 8 bases, with 10 bases separating them. The CDR3 is made up of 12 amino acids. This CDR3 is CSARRLVDEQFF. The DNA for the CDR3 is TGCAGTGCTAGAAGGTTGGTGGATGAGCAGTTCTTC.

In this sample, this clonotype turned up a few times. This rearrangement joins TRBV6-2 or TRBV6-3 to TRBJ2-1; TRBD2 matches at 8 bases. Germline trimming cut 6 bases from V and 4 bases from J; bases unmatched to any gene: 2. Germline values: CDR1 MNHEY, CDR2 SVGEGT. This CDR3 has 13 residues. The CDR3 DNA sequence: TGTGCCAGCAGGGGACTAGTGTACAATGAGCAGTTCTTC. As protein: CASRGLVYNEQFF.

This clonotype has a handful of counts. V is TRBV20-1 and J is TRBJ2-7, with D tentatively TRBD1 (6 bases). V was cut by 0 bases and J by 0 bases, with 12 bases left in between. This CDR3 has 15 amino acids. CDR1 DFQATT and CDR2 SNEGSKA come from the germline V gene (reference sequence). For the CDR3, the DNA is TGCAGTGCTAGAGACGGCAGGGGAAGCTCCTACGAGCAGTACTTC. It encodes CSARDGRGSSYEQYF.

This clonotype appeared a few times. The rearrangement uses TRBV6-5 and TRBJ2-2, with 11 bases aligning to TRBD1. With V trimmed by 6 bases and J by 5 bases, 5 bases remained unmatched. The germline gives CDR1 MNHEY, CDR2 SVGAGI. This CDR3 region has 15 residues. The CDR3 sequence is CASRSGQGATGELFF. CDR3 sequence (DNA): TGTGCCAGCAGATCTGGACAGGGGGCGACCGGGGAGCTGTTTTTT.